This T cell receptor beta chain was observed in a study of long-term antiretroviral therapy in people with HIV. About this clone itself: The target antigen is unknown.

Notes on the study in general: Possibly under older ART regimens, blood was drawn between about 2004 and 2018.

CDR1 and CDR2 from the germline V gene are LGHNA and YNFKEQ. V lost 1 base to trimming and J lost 0 bases, with 19 bases between them. The CDR3 is made up of 19 amino acids. At the survey level, the v3.0 immunoSEQ assay was run. The study targeted 40,000-50,000 T-cell genomes per sample in sequencing. Assay: immunoSEQ multiplex PCR; the TCRdb copy retains only in-frame clones and omits some. The sample contains around 15,000 clones, 88% of which appear only once. The specimen comprised unsorted PBMCs, sampled 0.7 years before starting antiretroviral therapy. The source is a middle-aged man with HIV. The chain recombines TRBV4-2 with TRBJ1-3, with D maybe TRBD1 (5 bases). The CDR3 here is CASSQASRGGIYSGNTIYF. CDR3 DNA: TGTGCCAGCAGCCAAGCCTCGCGGGGGGGAATATACTCTGGAAACACCATATATTTT.